Listed here are 10 T cell receptor beta chains from one sample, sequenced in a study of blood T cell repertoires in COVID-19. Some clones are missing from TCRdb's copy, which holds only in-frame ones; the method was immunoSEQ multiplex PCR. This sample has around 310,000 clones, with roughly 91% found just once. The material sequenced was PBMCs or T cells enriched from blood (not recorded which). The receptor set was obtained from a woman aged 25 to 39 who had recovered from COVID-19.

This rearrangement joins TRBV15 to TRBJ2-1; the D gene is possibly TRBD2 (5 bases). V gave up 4 bases and J gave up 10 bases, with 20 bases separating them. The CDR3 is 15 residues long. CDR1 and CDR2 from the germline V gene are LNHNV and YYDKDF (reference sequence). CDR3 in amino acids: CATSTGRAPWEEQFF. The CDR3 DNA is TGTGCCACCAGCACAGGACGGGCCCCGTGGGAGGAGCAGTTCTTC.

The J gene is TRBJ1-2, the V gene TRBV27; D gene unclear. Germline loops: CDR1 MNHEY, CDR2 SMNVEV (reference sequence). The V and J ends lost 0 bases and 5 bases respectively, with 7 bases between them. The CDR3 sequence is 13 residues long. The CDR3 protein is CASSLSAQYGYTF. CDR3 DNA sequence: TGTGCCAGCAGTTTATCGGCCCAGTATGGCTACACCTTC.

This chain links TRBV9 with TRBJ2-7; D might be TRBD2 (6 bases). V was pared by 2 bases and J by 7 bases, with 13 bases between. Germline assignment: CDR1 SGDLS and CDR2 YYNGEE. This CDR3 has 13 residues. The CDR3 region has the DNA TGTGCCAGCAGCGTCCAGGTCGCGGGGGAGCAGTACTTC. It is translated as CASSVQVAGEQYF.

The V and J genes are TRBV30 and TRBJ1-5; D might be TRBD1 (5 bases). Germline values: CDR1 GTSNPN, CDR2 SVGIG (reference sequence). This CDR3 has 14 residues. Trimming removed 1 base at V and 0 bases at J, with 7 bases between. The CDR3 sequence: CAWSAQDSNQPQHF. CDR3 DNA: TGTGCCTGGAGTGCACAGGATAGCAATCAGCCCCAGCATTTT.

V and J are TRBV11-3 and TRBJ2-1, with D possibly being TRBD2 (5 bases). This CDR3 spans 15 amino acids. V shed 1 base and J shed 0 bases, with 7 bases lying between them. In germline, CDR1 is SGHNT, CDR2 YENEEA. The CDR3 sequence is CASSLAGSSYNEQFF. In DNA, the CDR3 is TGTGCCAGCAGCTTAGCGGGGAGCTCCTACAATGAGCAGTTCTTC.

The gene calls are TRBV12-3 or TRBV12-4 and TRBJ2-7; D is perhaps TRBD2 (5 bases). This CDR3 is 13 amino acids long. The germline V and J ends were trimmed by 6 bases and 4 bases, with 13 bases remaining between them. In DNA, the CDR3 is TGTGCCAGCAGCCCCGGGGAAGAATACGAGCAGTACTTC. Residues: CASSPGEEYEQYF.

The rearrangement uses TRBV6-2 or TRBV6-3 and TRBJ1-5; possibly TRBD1 for D (6 bases). The germline V gene has CDR1 MNHEY and CDR2 SVGEGT. The CDR3 length is 19 residues. Trimming removed 2 bases from V and 0 bases from J, with 20 bases in between. The CDR3 sequence: CASSYLRRDRFDSNQPQHF. CDR3 nucleotide sequence: TGTGCCAGCAGTTACCTCCGCAGAGACAGGTTCGATAGCAATCAGCCCCAGCATTTT.

The V gene is TRBV5-5, the J gene TRBJ1-2; 7 bases align to TRBD1. This CDR3 region has 14 residues. Trimming at V came to 2 bases and at J to 3 bases, leaving 4 bases not matched to a gene. Per the germline V gene, CDR1 is SGHKS and CDR2 is YYEKEE (reference sequence). The CDR3 sequence: CASSFGTAYYGYTF. The CDR3 DNA follows: TGTGCCAGCAGCTTCGGGACAGCGTACTATGGCTACACCTTC.

This chain connects TRBV4-3 to TRBJ1-1; the D gene is possibly TRBD1 (5 bases). V was pared by 0 bases and J by 3 bases, with 11 bases between. The length of the CDR3 is 15 residues. Germline V gene sequence: CDR1 LGHNA, CDR2 YSLEER. The CDR3, as DNA: TGCGCCAGCAGCCAAGAAATAGGCAGGGACACTGAAGCTTTCTTT. It encodes CASSQEIGRDTEAFF.

The rearrangement links TRBV6-1 to TRBJ1-6; D not resolved. V was trimmed by 3 bases and J by 8 bases, leaving 5 bases between them. The CDR3 is 12 amino acids. Per the germline V gene, CDR1 is MNHNS and CDR2 is SASEGT. For the CDR3, the DNA is TGTGCCAGCAGTGACAGTGATTCACCCCTCCACTTT. Its translation is CASSDSDSPLHF.